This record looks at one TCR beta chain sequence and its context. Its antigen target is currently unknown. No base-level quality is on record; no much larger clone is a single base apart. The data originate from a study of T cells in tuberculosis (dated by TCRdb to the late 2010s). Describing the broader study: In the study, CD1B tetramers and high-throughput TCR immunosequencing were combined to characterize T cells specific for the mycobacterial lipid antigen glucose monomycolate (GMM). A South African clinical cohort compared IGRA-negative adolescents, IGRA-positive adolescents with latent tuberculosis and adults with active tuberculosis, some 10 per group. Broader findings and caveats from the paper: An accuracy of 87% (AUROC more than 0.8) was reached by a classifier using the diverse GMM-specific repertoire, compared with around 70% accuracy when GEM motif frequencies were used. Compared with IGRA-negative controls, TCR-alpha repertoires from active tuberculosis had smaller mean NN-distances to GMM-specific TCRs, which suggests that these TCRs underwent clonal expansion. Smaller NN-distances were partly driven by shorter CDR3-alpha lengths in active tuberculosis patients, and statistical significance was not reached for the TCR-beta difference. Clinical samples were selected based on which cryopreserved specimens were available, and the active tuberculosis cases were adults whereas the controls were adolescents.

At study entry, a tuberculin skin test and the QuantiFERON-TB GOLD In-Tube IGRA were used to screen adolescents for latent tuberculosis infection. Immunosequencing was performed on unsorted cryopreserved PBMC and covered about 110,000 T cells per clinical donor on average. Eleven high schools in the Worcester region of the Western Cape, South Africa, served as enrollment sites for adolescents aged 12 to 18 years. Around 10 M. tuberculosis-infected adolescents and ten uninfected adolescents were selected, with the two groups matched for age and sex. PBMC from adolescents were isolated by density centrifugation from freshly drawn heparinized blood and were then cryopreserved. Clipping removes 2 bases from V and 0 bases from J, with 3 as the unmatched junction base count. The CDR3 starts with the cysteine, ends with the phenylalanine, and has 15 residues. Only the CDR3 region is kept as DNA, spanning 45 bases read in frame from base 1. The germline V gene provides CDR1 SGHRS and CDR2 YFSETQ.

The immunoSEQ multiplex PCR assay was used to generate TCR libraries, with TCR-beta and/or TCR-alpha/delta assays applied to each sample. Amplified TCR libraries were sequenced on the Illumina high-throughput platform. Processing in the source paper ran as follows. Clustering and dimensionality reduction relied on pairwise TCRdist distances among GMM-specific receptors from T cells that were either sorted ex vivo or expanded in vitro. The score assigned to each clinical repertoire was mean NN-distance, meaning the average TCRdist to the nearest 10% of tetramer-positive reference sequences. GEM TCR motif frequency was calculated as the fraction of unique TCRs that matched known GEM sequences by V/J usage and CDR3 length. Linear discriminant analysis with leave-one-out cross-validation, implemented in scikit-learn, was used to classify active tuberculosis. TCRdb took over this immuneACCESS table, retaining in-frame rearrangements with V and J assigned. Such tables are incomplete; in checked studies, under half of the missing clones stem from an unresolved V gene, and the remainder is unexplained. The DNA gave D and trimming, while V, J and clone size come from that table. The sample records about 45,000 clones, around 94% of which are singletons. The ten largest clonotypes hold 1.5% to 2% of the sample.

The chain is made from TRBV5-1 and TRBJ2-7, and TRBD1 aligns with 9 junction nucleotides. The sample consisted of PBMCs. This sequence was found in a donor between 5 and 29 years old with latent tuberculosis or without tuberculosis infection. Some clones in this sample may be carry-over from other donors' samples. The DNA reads TGCGCCAGCAGCTTAAGGACAGGGGACTCCTACGAGCAGTACTTC. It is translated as CASSLRTGDSYEQYF.